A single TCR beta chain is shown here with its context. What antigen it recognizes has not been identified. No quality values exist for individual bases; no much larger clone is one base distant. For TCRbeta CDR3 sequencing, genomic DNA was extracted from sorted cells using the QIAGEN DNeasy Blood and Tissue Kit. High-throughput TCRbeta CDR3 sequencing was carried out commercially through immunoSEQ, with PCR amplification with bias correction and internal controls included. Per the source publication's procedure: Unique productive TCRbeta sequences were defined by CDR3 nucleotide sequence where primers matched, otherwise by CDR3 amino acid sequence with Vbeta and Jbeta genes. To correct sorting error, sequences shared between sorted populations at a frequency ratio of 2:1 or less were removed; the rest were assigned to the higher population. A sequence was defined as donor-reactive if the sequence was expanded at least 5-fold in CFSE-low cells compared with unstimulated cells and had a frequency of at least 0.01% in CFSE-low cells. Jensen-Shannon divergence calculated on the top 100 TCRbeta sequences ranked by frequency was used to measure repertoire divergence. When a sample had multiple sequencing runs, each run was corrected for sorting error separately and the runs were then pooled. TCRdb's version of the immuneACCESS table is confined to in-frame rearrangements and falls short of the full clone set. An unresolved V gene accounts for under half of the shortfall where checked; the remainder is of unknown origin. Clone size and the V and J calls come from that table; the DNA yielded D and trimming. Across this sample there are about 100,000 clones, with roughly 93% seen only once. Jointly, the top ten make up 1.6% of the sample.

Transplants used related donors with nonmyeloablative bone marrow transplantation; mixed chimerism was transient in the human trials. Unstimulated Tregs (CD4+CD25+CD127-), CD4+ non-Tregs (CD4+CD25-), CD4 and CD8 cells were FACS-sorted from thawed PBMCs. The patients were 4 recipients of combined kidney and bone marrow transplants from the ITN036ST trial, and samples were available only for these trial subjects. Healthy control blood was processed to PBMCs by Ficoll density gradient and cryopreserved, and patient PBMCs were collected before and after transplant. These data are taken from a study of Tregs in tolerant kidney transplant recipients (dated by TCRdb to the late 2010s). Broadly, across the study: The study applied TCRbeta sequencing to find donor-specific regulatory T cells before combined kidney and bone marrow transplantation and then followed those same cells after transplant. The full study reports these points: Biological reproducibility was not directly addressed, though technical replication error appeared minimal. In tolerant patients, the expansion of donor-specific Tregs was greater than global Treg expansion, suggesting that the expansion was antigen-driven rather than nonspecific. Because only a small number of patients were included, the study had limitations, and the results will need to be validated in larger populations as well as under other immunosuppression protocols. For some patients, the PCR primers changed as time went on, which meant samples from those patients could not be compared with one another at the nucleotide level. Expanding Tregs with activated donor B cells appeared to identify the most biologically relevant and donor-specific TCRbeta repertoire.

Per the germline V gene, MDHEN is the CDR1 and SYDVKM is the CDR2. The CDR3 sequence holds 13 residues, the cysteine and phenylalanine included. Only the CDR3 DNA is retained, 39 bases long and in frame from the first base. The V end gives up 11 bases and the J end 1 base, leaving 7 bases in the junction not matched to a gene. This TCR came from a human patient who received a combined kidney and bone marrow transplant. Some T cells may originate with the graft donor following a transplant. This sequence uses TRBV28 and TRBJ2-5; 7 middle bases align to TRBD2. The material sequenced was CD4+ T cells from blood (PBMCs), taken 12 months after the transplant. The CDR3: CALGRVAQETQYF. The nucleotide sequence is TGTGCCCTGGGGAGGGTTGCCCAAGAGACCCAGTACTTC.